This entry lists 27 T cell receptor delta chains sequenced from one sample in a study of gamma-delta T cells after stem cell transplantation. TCRdb reprocessed the RT-PCR reads using CATT. Of some 600 delta-chain clones in the sample, 7.5% to 10% were seen once. Sequencing used gamma-delta T cells. These receptors came from a human donor. It is not recorded whose cells these are; they may come from a transplant donor.

A remark on this clone: A read error likely explains why the TCRdb protein, taken from a much larger clone, differs from this DNA's translation at residue 3; the protein shown is translated from the DNA. This chain uses TRDV1 with TRDJ2; the match to TRDD3 covers 8 bases. V was clipped by 10 bases and J by 7 bases; unmatched bases: 11. The CDR3 contains 14 residues. Per germline, CDR1 TSWWSYY and CDR2 QGS. CDR3 sequence reads: CAPGRGIGVAQLFF. The CDR3 DNA sequence: TGTGCTCCTGGCCGGGGGATAGGAGTAGCACAACTCTTCTTT.

On this clone: TCRdb pairs this DNA with a much larger clone's protein that differs at residue 11, likely a read error; the protein shown was translated from the DNA. Without a V gene call, the J gene is given as TRDJ1. CDR3 length: 18 amino acids. The DNA of the CDR3 is TGTGCCTTTCCCGCCCCTGTCAATGCCTGGTGTGACACCGATAAACTCATCTTT. It encodes CAFPAPVNAWCDTDKLIF.

This clone is categorized as medium-sized. CDR3 DNA sequence: TGTGCCTGTGAGCAAATTAGTACTGGGGGATATTCGACCGGGTATCGCGATAAACTCATCTTT. This gives the protein CACEQISTGGYSTGYRDKLIF. The V call is TRDV2, the J call TRDJ1, with 11 bases fitting TRDD3. CDR1 GEAIGNYY and CDR2 EKD come from the germline V gene. The CDR3 is 21 amino acids. Trimming removed 4 bases from V and 4 bases from J; junction bases left unmatched: 25.

To note about this clone: A read error may be the cause here, since a much bigger clone is one base away. Other DNA sequences in this specimen translate into the identical CDR3. V usage is TRDV2 and J usage is TRDJ2, with D perhaps matching TRDD3 (6 bases). With 0 bases removed from V and 2 bases from J, the gap between germline ends came to 21 bases. Germline CDR1 GEAIGNYY, CDR2 EKD. CDR3 length: 19 amino acids. CDR3 sequence (DNA): TGTGCCTGTGACACCCTAGCGGGGGACACCAGCCGCTTGACAGCACAACTCTTCTTT. This gives the protein CACDTLAGDTSRLTAQLFF.

Comment on this clone: A much more abundant neighbour one base away suggests this may be a read error. This chain joins TRDV2 and TRDJ1; 11 nucleotides match TRDD3. As TCRdb names no J gene, one was assigned here on the basis of a DNA match to germline. Looked up from germline, CDR1 is GEAIGNYY and CDR2 is EKD. This CDR3 contains 20 residues. CDR3 sequence: CACDTVVGDTSKVYTDKLIF. As DNA, the CDR3 is TGCGCCTGTGACACCGTGGTGGGGGATACGTCAAAAGTTTACACCGATAAACTCATCTTT.

As for this clone: Translating this DNA gives a protein that differs at residue 9 from the TCRdb one, which belongs to a much larger clone; a read error is likely, and the protein shown is this translation. The chain is built from TRDV2 and TRDJ1; 7 bases line up with TRDD3. Germline assignment: CDR1 GEAIGNYY and CDR2 EKD. This CDR3 has 17 amino acids. Losses at the gene ends were 0 bases for V and 0 bases for J; bases not matched to a gene: 9. CDR3 amino acids: CACDTLLGNQYTDKLIF. The CDR3 DNA reads as TGTGCCTGTGACACCTTACTGGGGAATCAGTACACCGATAAACTCATCTTT.

This clone was found a few times. A read error is possible here, since a much larger clone lies one base away. The chain links TRDV2 to TRDJ2; 9 positions match TRDD3. This CDR3 has 19 residues. Germline V gives CDR1 GEAIGNYY, CDR2 EKD. Trimming at V came to 0 bases and at J to 6 bases, leaving 16 bases not matched to a gene. CDR3 sequence reads: CACDTLAGDTSRLAAQLFF. CDR3 DNA: TGTGCCTGTGACACCCTAGCGGGGGATACCAGCCGCTTGGCAGCACAACTCTTCTTT.

For this clone: TCRdb's listed protein matches a much larger clone and diverges from this DNA's translation at residue 10, likely through a read error; the protein shown comes from the DNA. This chain links TRDV1 with TRDJ2; TRDD3 matches 8 bases. This CDR3 region has 14 residues. Germline V gives CDR1 TSWWSYY, CDR2 QGS. The J segment lost 10 bases and the V segment lost 6 bases, leaving 10 bases of the junction unmatched. The DNA for the CDR3 is TGTGCTCTTGGCCGGGGGATAGGAGTAGAACAACTCTTCTTT. Translating it yields CALGRGIGVEQLFF.

This clone was counted a few times. TCRdb assigns this DNA the protein of a much larger clone, which departs from its translation at residue 5; this likely reflects a read error, and the protein shown comes from translating the DNA. V usage is TRDV3 and J usage is TRDJ1; TRDD3 might be the D (6 bases). The CDR3 loop spans 18 amino acids. Trimming stripped 2 bases from V and 0 bases from J, with 25 bases between. CDR1 and CDR2 (germline): TVYSNPD, GDNSRS (reference sequence). In nucleotides, the CDR3 is TGTGCCTTTCCCACCCCGGTCAATGCCTGGGGTGACACCGATAAACTCATCTTT. Translating gives CAFPTPVNAWGDTDKLIF.

As for this clone: With only one base between it and a far larger clone, this is likely a read error. The genes are TRAV29/DV5 and TRDJ1; TRDD3 agrees at 11 bases. CDR3 size: 20 residues. The junction had 17 bases not matched to a gene; V was cut back by 0 bases and J by 1 base. Germline V gives CDR1 NSMFDY, CDR2 ISSIKDK. CDR3 region: CAASARAGGYLPRCTDKLIF. In DNA form, the CDR3 reads TGTGCAGCAAGCGCGCGGGCTGGGGGATACTTGCCAAGGTGCACCGATAAACTCATCTTT.

This clone is large in the sample. The V and J genes are TRDV2 and TRDJ1; perhaps TRDD3 as D (5 bases). The V gene lost 0 bases and the J gene lost 0 bases, with 16 bases spanning the gap. The V gene's germline CDR1 is GEAIGNYY and CDR2 EKD. This CDR3 spans 17 amino acids. This chain's CDR3 is CACDTVDTKGYTDKLIF. The CDR3 DNA reads as TGTGCCTGTGACACCGTCGATACTAAAGGGTACACCGATAAACTCATCTTT.

This clone was recorded a few times. This DNA's translation and the protein TCRdb lists, from a much larger clone, do not match at residue 3, likely due to a read error; the protein shown is translated from the DNA. Here the CDR3 reads CAYDRLGDRRDTDKLIF. CDR3 coding DNA: TGTGCCTATGACAGACTGGGGGACCGAAGGGACACCGATAAACTCATCTTT. This chain links TRDV2 with TRDJ1; 9 bases agree with TRDD3. This CDR3 contains 17 residues. The V gene's germline CDR1 is GEAIGNYY and CDR2 EKD.

About this clone: The TCRdb protein, from a much larger clone, departs from this DNA's translation at residue 5, likely by read error; the protein shown derives from the DNA. This sample includes further DNA sequences coding for the same CDR3. The V and J genes are TRDV1 and TRDJ2; TRDD3 aligns across 7 bases. CDR1 and CDR2 from the germline V gene are TSWWSYY and QGS. This CDR3 comprises 14 residues. V was clipped by 6 bases and J by 7 bases; unmatched bases: 8. The CDR3 protein is CALGQGIGVAQLFF. For the CDR3, the DNA is TGTGCTCTTGGCCAGGGGATAGGAGTAGCACAACTCTTCTTT.

With respect to this clone: Different DNA sequences within this sample yield the same CDR3. The V and J genes are TRDV2 and TRDJ1; 13 bases are a match to TRDD3. The CDR3 runs to 18 residues. From germline, CDR1 is GEAIGNYY and CDR2 EKD. V was clipped by 7 bases and J by 3 bases; unmatched bases: 16. The CDR3 bases are TGTGCCTGCGATAGCCTTCAGACTGGGGGATACGCTCCCGATAAACTCATCTTT. Translated: CACDSLQTGGYAPDKLIF.

This clone was counted between two and nine times. A much larger clone differs by one base, so this may be a read error. This chain links TRDV2 with TRDJ1; maybe TRDD3 (5 bases). This CDR3 is built from 19 residues. Germline CDR1 GEAIGNYY, CDR2 EKD. The germline V and J ends were trimmed by 1 base and 0 bases, with 23 bases remaining between them. The CDR3 loop reads CACDTLQLPGGSYTDKLIF. CDR3 sequence (DNA): TGTGCCTGTGACACTCTACAACTACCGGGGGGCTCGTACACCGATAAACTCATCTTT.

About this clone itself: Given a far larger clone just one base away, this is likely a sequencing read error. The same CDR3 arises from other DNA sequences in this sample as well. The J gene is TRDJ1, the V gene TRDV2; 10 positions match TRDD3. This CDR3 is 17 amino acids long. Germline CDR1 GEAIGNYY, CDR2 EKD. CDR3 loop: CACDTVGGYADTDKLIF. The DNA for the CDR3 is TGTGCCTGTGACACTGTCGGGGGATACGCGGACACTGATAAACTCATCTTT.

The rearrangement links TRDV2 to TRDJ1; 11 nucleotides align to TRDD3. The CDR3 consists of 18 residues. V lost 3 bases, J lost 2 bases, and 13 bases stayed unmatched. Germline lookup yields CDR1 GEAIGNYY and CDR2 EKD. The CDR3 bases are TGTGCCTGTGACGCCCTACTGGGGGATAGGACGGGGACCGATAAACTCATCTTT. Translated: CACDALLGDRTGTDKLIF.

This chain's CDR3 is CACDTGTGGYALSFYTRQMFF. DNA for the CDR3: TGTGCCTGTGACACCGGTACTGGGGGATACGCACTCTCCTTTTACACCCGACAGATGTTTTTC. Without a V gene call, the J gene is given as TRDJ3; the DNA was not compared with TRDD3, the D call given in the table. CDR3 size: 21 residues.

In this sample, this clone turned up a few times. TCRdb's protein for this DNA is that of a much larger clone and differs from the translation at residue 14, likely a read error; the protein shown is the DNA translation. The chain couples TRDV2 to TRDJ1; TRDD3 might be the D (5 bases). CDR1 is GEAIGNYY and CDR2 is EKD in the germline V gene. The CDR3 sequence is 18 residues long. CDR3 amino acids: CACEPMTNTGISTAKLIF. As DNA, the CDR3 is TGTGCCTGTGAGCCTATGACCAATACAGGGATCAGCACCGCTAAACTCATCTTT.

This clone is large by share. This chain connects TRDV2 to TRDJ1; TRDD3 matches at 9 bases. The CDR3 is made up of 19 amino acids. The ends lost 1 base at V and 0 bases at J; junction bases unmatched: 14. Per germline, CDR1 GEAIGNYY and CDR2 EKD. DNA for the CDR3: TGTGCCTGTGACACGGTATTGGGGGATAGGAGATCTTACACCGATAAACTCATCTTT. It translates to CACDTVLGDRRSYTDKLIF.

This clone was counted only a few times. With a far larger clone one base away, a read error is the likely cause. This specimen includes other DNA sequences encoding the same CDR3. The gene calls are TRDV3 and TRDJ1; possibly TRDD3 for D (6 bases). CDR1 and CDR2 from the germline V gene are TVYSNPD and GDNSRS (reference sequence). V was trimmed by 2 bases and J by 0 bases, leaving 25 bases between them. This CDR3 has 18 residues. The DNA for the CDR3 is TGTGCCTTTCCCGCCCCGGTCAATGCCTGGGGCGACACCGATAAACTCATCTTT. It translates to CAFPAPVNAWGDTDKLIF.

On this clone: The mismatch at residue 14 between this DNA's translation and the TCRdb protein of a much larger clone likely reflects a read error; the protein shown is translated from the DNA. V and J are TRDV2 and TRDJ1, with 13 nucleotides matching TRDD3. The CDR3 totals 16 residues. Germline V gives CDR1 GEAIGNYY, CDR2 EKD. The CDR3 reads CACDALLGDTTDKPIF. The CDR3 DNA follows: TGTGCCTGTGACGCATTACTGGGGGATACGACCGATAAACCCATCTTT.

This chain links TRDV1 with TRDJ1; D tentatively reads TRDD2 or TRDD3 (8 bases each). V was cut by 1 base and J by 5 bases, with 32 bases left in between. This CDR3 is built from 21 residues. Germline loops: CDR1 TSWWSYY, CDR2 QGS. CDR3: CALGEPLIFLQGGYLLDKLIF. The CDR3 DNA follows: TGTGCTCTTGGGGAACCGTTGATCTTCCTACAAGGGGGATATCTCTTAGATAAACTCATCTTT.

The chain couples TRDV2 to TRDJ1; D tentatively fits TRDD2 or TRDD3 (6 bases each). Here the J gene came from matching the DNA to germline, since TCRdb omits it. Trimming stripped 2 bases from V and 1 base from J, with 28 bases between. The CDR3 has 20 residues. Germline V CDR1 and CDR2: GEAIGNYY, EKD. CDR3 residues: CACDNSPTGSRGEGTDKLIF. CDR3 DNA sequence: TGTGCCTGTGACAACAGTCCTACGGGGAGCCGGGGGGAGGGCACCGATAAACTCATCTTT.

Points on this clone: A read error is possible here, since a much larger clone lies one base away. J gene TRDJ3 was identified, but the V gene was not called; the D call of TRDD3 is as the table states it, not checked on the DNA. The CDR3 is made up of 20 amino acids. CDR3 DNA: TGTGCCAGTGACCCCGCCACTGGGGACGTCCGCTCCTGGGACACCCGACAGATGTTTTTC. Residues: CASDPATGDVRSWDTRQMFF.

Turning to this clone: Mismatch with germline at one junction end may stem from a read error. CDR3 residues: CACDTGWRGTTDVTVKLIF. The CDR3 region has the DNA TGTGCCTGTGACACAGGCTGGCGGGGCACAACCGACGTGACCGTTAAACTCATCTTT. V and J are TRDV2 and TRDJ1; D is uncertain. As TCRdb names no J gene, one was assigned here on the basis of a DNA match to germline. Looked up from germline, CDR1 is GEAIGNYY and CDR2 is EKD. The CDR3 extends over 19 amino acids.

There are a few counts of this clone. TCRdb assigns this DNA the protein of a much larger clone, which departs from its translation at residue 16; this likely reflects a read error, and the protein shown comes from translating the DNA. The chain uses TRDV2 and TRDJ1; D is unclear. Germline values: CDR1 GEAIGNYY, CDR2 EKD. This CDR3 is 18 amino acids long. The CDR3 sequence is CACDTVGGPRSYTDKHIF. Here the CDR3 DNA reads TGTGCCTGTGACACCGTGGGAGGACCCCGTTCGTACACCGATAAACACATCTTT.